Presented here are 21 T cell receptor beta chains from one specimen sequenced in a study of cytomegalovirus exposure and HLA in healthy donors. The PCR used 60 Vbeta and 13 Jbeta primers. Using immunoSEQ multiplex PCR, the repertoire was profiled, and TCRdb retains in-frame clones only, with some absent. The sample records fewer than 200,000 clones, roughly 80% being singletons. Sequenced sample: PBMCs. Source of these receptors: a woman aged 50 to 60 in good health and CMV-seronegative.

The CDR3 coding sequence is TGCGCCAGCAGCTCCTCCACCGGGACAGCCTTCTCCTACGAGCAGTACTTC. Translating gives CASSSSTGTAFSYEQYF. The genes are TRBV5-1 and TRBJ2-7; 7 bases fit TRBD1. V lost 3 bases, J lost 0 bases, and 12 bases stayed unmatched. The CDR3 has 17 residues. The germline V gene has CDR1 SGHRS and CDR2 YFSETQ.

This clone was picked up a small number of times. The V call is TRBV7-8, the J call TRBJ2-2; no firm D call. With 6 bases removed from V and 3 bases from J, the gap between germline ends came to 11 bases. The length of the CDR3 is 14 residues. The germline CDR1 and CDR2 sequences are SGHVS and FQNEAQ. For the CDR3, the DNA is TGTGCCAGCAGTCTTTTTGAGGACACCGGGGAGCTGTTTTTT. This sequence encodes CASSLFEDTGELFF. The variable domain in full, completed from reference TRBV7-8 and TRBJ2-2, reads GAGVSQSPRYKVAKRGQDVALRCDPISGHVSLFWYQQALGQGPEFLTYFQNEAQLDKSGLPSDRFFAERPEGSVSTLKIQRTQQEDSAVYLCASSLFEDTGELFFGEGSRLTVL.

J is TRBJ1-1 and V is TRBV13; 8 bases align to TRBD1. The length of the CDR3 is 14 residues. Germline V gene sequence: CDR1 PRHDT, CDR2 FYEKMQ (reference sequence). V was pared by 7 bases and J by 7 bases, with 11 bases of the junction left unmatched. The CDR3 sequence: CASTPQGAPGEAFF. The CDR3 region has the DNA TGTGCCAGCACCCCGCAGGGGGCGCCAGGTGAAGCTTTCTTT.

The chain has TRBV28 and TRBJ2-5, with 14 bases matching TRBD2. The CDR3 runs 16 residues. Germline V gene lookup returns CDR1 MDHEN and CDR2 SYDVKM. V dropped 2 bases and J dropped 4; count of bases not matched to a gene: 3. The CDR3 coding sequence is TGTGCCAGCAGTTTAGGCGGGACTAGCGGGAGAGAGACCCAGTACTTC. Protein product: CASSLGGTSGRETQYF.

The CDR3 protein is CASSQEGGTTEAFF. The CDR3 DNA sequence: TGCGCCAGCAGCCAAGAGGGGGGTACCACTGAAGCTTTCTTT. The genes are TRBV4-3 and TRBJ1-1; a possible D gene is TRBD1 (5 bases). This CDR3 is built from 14 residues. Germline CDR1 and CDR2: LGHNA and YSLEER. Trimming took 0 bases from V and 4 from J, leaving 9 bases between them.

This chain joins TRBV7-2 and TRBJ2-5, with 7 nucleotides matching TRBD1. The end of the DNA fits TRBJ2-7 better, so the J call may be wrong. Germline V CDR1 and CDR2: SGHTA, FQGNSA. The CDR3 consists of 13 residues. CDR3 loop: CASSLDQGDEQYF. The CDR3 DNA reads as TGTGCCAGCAGCTTGGACCAGGGGGACGAGCAGTACTTC.

This rearrangement joins TRBV4-1 to TRBJ2-3; possible D gene TRBD2, 6 bases. The V gene's germline CDR1 is MGHRA and CDR2 YSYEKL. This CDR3 has 13 residues. V gave up 3 bases and J gave up 4 bases, with 8 bases separating them. DNA for the CDR3: TGCGCCAGCAGCCATCTAGCGTCAGATACGCAGTATTTT. It is translated as CASSHLASDTQYF.

The chain uses TRBV7-2 and TRBJ2-1; 12 positions match TRBD2. The CDR3 totals 16 residues. Germline-derived CDR1 and CDR2 are SGHTA and FQGNSA. Trimming at V came to 2 bases and at J to 7 bases, leaving 6 bases not matched to a gene. The CDR3 nucleotides are TGTGCCAGCAGCTTAATCGTGGGGACTAGCGGGAATGAGCAGTTCTTC. Translation: CASSLIVGTSGNEQFF.

V is TRBV29-1 and J is TRBJ2-7; 8 bases fit TRBD1. After removal of 4 bases from V and 6 bases from J, the junction contained 8 bases not matched to a gene. Germline V lookup: CDR1 SQVTM, CDR2 ANQGSEA. The CDR3 loop spans 13 amino acids. The CDR3 nucleotides read TGCAGCGTTGTGGGGACAGGACTCACCGAGCAGTACTTC. Residues: CSVVGTGLTEQYF.

V and J are TRBV7-9 and TRBJ1-2; D gene uncertain. There are 14 residues in the CDR3. Germline V gives CDR1 SEHNR, CDR2 FQNEAQ (reference sequence). The V end was cut by 2 bases, the J end by 8 bases, with 15 bases between. The CDR3 region is CASSLPGYLAGYTF. CDR3 bases: TGTGCCAGCAGCTTACCCGGGTACCTCGCGGGCTACACCTTC.

A single count supports this clone. This rearrangement joins TRBV7-6 to TRBJ2-5; no firm D call. Matching the DNA end better, TRBJ2-7 makes the J call doubtful. The CDR3 extends over 13 amino acids. From germline, CDR1 is SGHVS and CDR2 FNYEAQ. CDR3 coding DNA: TGTGCCAGCAGCTTAGCCGGTACCTACGAGCAGTACTTC. Amino acid sequence: CASSLAGTYEQYF.

V and J are TRBV5-1 and TRBJ2-6; 7 bases fit TRBD2. The CDR3 loop spans 17 amino acids. Germline loops: CDR1 SGHRS, CDR2 YFSETQ. The V gene end was trimmed by 1 base and the J gene end by 4 bases; junction bases not matched to a gene: 8. The CDR3 DNA reads as TGCGCCAGCAGCTTGATTGGGGGGGGTGGAGGGGCCAACGTCCTGACTTTC. Protein product: CASSLIGGGGGANVLTF.

The rearrangement links TRBV6-1 to TRBJ2-4; tentative D call: TRBD1 (6 bases). From germline, CDR1 is MNHNS and CDR2 SASEGT. The CDR3 consists of 13 residues. Trimming removed 6 bases at V and 6 bases at J, with 12 bases between. CDR3: CASRSQGSNIQYF. DNA for the CDR3: TGTGCCAGCAGATCCCAGGGGTCAAACATTCAGTACTTC.

This chain uses TRBV4-3 with TRBJ1-2; D perhaps matches TRBD1 (5 bases). The germline gives CDR1 LGHNA, CDR2 YSLEER. Trimming took off 0 bases at V and 2 bases at J, with 16 bases between the two ends. This CDR3 region has 17 residues. Written as DNA, the CDR3 is TGCGCCAGCAGCCAAGATTTGGGTGGAAGGGGAAACTATGGCTACACCTTC. As protein: CASSQDLGGRGNYGYTF.

This clone was found a few times. This rearrangement joins TRBV5-1 to TRBJ1-1; 7 positions match TRBD1. This CDR3 has 14 amino acids. V lost 2 bases and J lost 10; bases outside the gene matches: 11. The germline V gene has CDR1 SGHRS and CDR2 YFSETQ. The CDR3, as DNA: TGCGCCAGCAGCTTTTTCGACAGGGCGGGGATAGCTTTCTTT. This gives the protein CASSFFDRAGIAFF.

V usage is TRBV7-8 and J usage is TRBJ1-4; 7 bases map to TRBD1. CDR3 length: 15 amino acids. Germline trimming cut 5 bases from V and 8 bases from J; bases unmatched to any gene: 11. Germline CDR1 reads SGHVS; CDR2 reads FQNEAQ. The CDR3 DNA is TGTGCCAGCAGCCCCAGCGACAGGGTAGGCGAAAAACTGTTTTTT. Protein sequence: CASSPSDRVGEKLFF.

The chain uses TRBV6-5 and TRBJ1-5; D gene uncertain. The V end lost 6 bases, the J end lost 0 bases, and 12 bases lay between the germline ends. Germline CDR1 reads MNHEY; CDR2 reads SVGAGI. The length of the CDR3 is 15 residues. CDR3 in amino acids: CASRGGRLSNQPQHF. The DNA of the CDR3 is TGTGCCAGCAGGGGTGGCAGGCTTAGCAATCAGCCCCAGCATTTT.

V gene TRBV6-1 combines with J gene TRBJ1-6; D is unclear. Germline CDR1 MNHNS, CDR2 SASEGT. Trimming stripped 4 bases from V and 9 bases from J, with 7 bases between. The CDR3 runs 12 residues. The CDR3 sequence: CASSAGGSPLHF. For the CDR3, the DNA is TGTGCCAGCAGTGCCGGTGGTTCACCCCTCCACTTT.

This chain uses TRBV4-2 with TRBJ2-7; 11 positions match TRBD1. Germline V gene sequence: CDR1 LGHNA, CDR2 YNFKEQ. CDR3 length: 17 residues. Unmatched junction bases numbered 13, after V lost 3 bases and J lost 6 bases. The CDR3 is CASSQGFGGQGAIEQYF. Here the CDR3 DNA reads TGTGCCAGCAGCCAGGGATTCGGAGGACAGGGGGCAATCGAGCAGTACTTC.

The chain recombines TRBV11-3 with TRBJ2-1; TRBD1 agrees at 8 bases. The trim removed 0 bases at V and 10 bases at J, leaving 2 bases unmatched. CDR1 is SGHNT, CDR2 YENEEA, per germline. The CDR3 runs to 13 residues. The CDR3 region has the DNA TGTGCCAGCAGCTTAGATCGGACAGGGGAGCAGTTCTTC. Residues: CASSLDRTGEQFF.

The gene calls are TRBV7-9 and TRBJ2-3; D is perhaps TRBD2 (6 bases). Germline CDR1 SEHNR, CDR2 FQNEAQ (reference sequence). V was trimmed by 8 bases and J by 4 bases, leaving 13 bases between them. The CDR3 is 13 amino acids. The CDR3 DNA follows: TGTGCCAGCGGCGACGGGAGTTCAGATACGCAGTATTTT. Translating gives CASGDGSSDTQYF.